Shown below are 27 T cell receptor beta chains from a single sample sequenced in a study of response to subunit inactivated influenza vaccine. TCRdb fed the RT-PCR reads into MiXCR, producing one record per CDR3 protein. The table records roughly 180,000 distinct CDR3 sequences, approximately 9.2% of them present only once. The material sequenced was non-naive T cells sorted from PBMCs, taken on the day of vaccination. The receptors stem from a man aged 50 to 60 who received an inactivated influenza vaccine.

The CDR3 nucleotides are TGCGCCAGCAGCCGTTGGACTGAGTCCTACGAGCAGTACTTC. Its translation: CASSRWTESYEQYF. The rearrangement uses TRBV4-3 and TRBJ2-7; tentative D call: TRBD2 (5 bases). The CDR3 consists of 14 residues. From germline, CDR1 is LGHNA and CDR2 YSLEER. The ends were cut back, 4 bases at V and 1 base at J, with 11 bases in the middle.

The V call is TRBV20-1, the J call TRBJ2-1; 12 bases align to TRBD2. Trimming cost V 0 bases and J 0 bases; bases outside gene matches: 6. In germline, CDR1 is DFQATT, CDR2 SNEGSKA (reference sequence). There are 18 residues in the CDR3. In DNA, the CDR3 is TGCAGTGCTAGAGAGGGGACTAGCGGGCCAAGCTCCTACAATGAGCAGTTCTTC. This translates into CSAREGTSGPSSYNEQFF.

In this sample, this clonotype turned up many times. V usage is TRBV5-6 and J usage is TRBJ2-3; D not resolved. CDR3 length: 12 amino acids. V dropped 0 bases and J dropped 6 bases, with 5 bases sitting between them. Germline CDR1 SGHDT, CDR2 YYEEEE. The CDR3 nucleotides are TGTGCCAGCAGCTTGGCCGTCGATACGCAGTATTTT. Amino acids: CASSLAVDTQYF.

The chain joins TRBV20-1 to TRBJ2-5, with D possibly being TRBD1 (5 bases). Trimming took off 3 bases at V and 7 bases at J, with 15 bases between the two ends. CDR3 length equals 13 residues. In germline, CDR1 is DFQATT, CDR2 SNEGSKA (reference sequence). The DNA for the CDR3 is TGCAGTGCTAGGGGGCCGACTCGGGCGACCCAGTACTTC. Its translation: CSARGPTRATQYF.

This clonotype was found a few times. The gene calls are TRBV2 and TRBJ2-3; 12 positions match TRBD2. The CDR3 runs to 16 residues. The germline gives CDR1 SNHLY, CDR2 FYNNEI. With 7 bases clipped from V and 4 bases from J, the junction kept 9 bases outside the gene matches. The CDR3 loop is CASTGTASGGADTQYF. CDR3 coding DNA: TGTGCCAGCACCGGGACGGCTAGCGGGGGGGCAGATACGCAGTATTTT.

The chain has TRBV12-3 or TRBV12-4 and TRBJ2-7; TRBD1 might be the D (6 bases). The CDR3 consists of 14 residues. V lost 2 bases and J 0 bases, leaving 8 bases between the germline ends. CDR3 amino acids: CASSLTGHSYEQYF. The CDR3 coding sequence is TGTGCCAGCAGTTTAACAGGGCACTCCTACGAGCAGTACTTC.

This clonotype was recorded at least ten times. The rearrangement links TRBV12-3 or TRBV12-4 to TRBJ2-5; D unresolved. This CDR3 has 13 residues. V lost 3 bases and J 2 bases, leaving 7 bases between the germline ends. The CDR3 protein is CASSFERQETQYF. Here the CDR3 DNA reads TGTGCCAGCAGTTTCGAACGGCAAGAGACCCAGTACTTC.

The chain links TRBV20-1 to TRBJ2-7; D may correspond to TRBD1 or TRBD2 (6 bases each). CDR1 is DFQATT, CDR2 SNEGSKA, per germline (reference sequence). The CDR3 extends over 14 amino acids. V dropped 1 base and J dropped 0 bases, with 10 bases sitting between them. The DNA for the CDR3 is TGCAGTGCTAGAGGGGGGGCCAGCTCCTACGAGCAGTACTTC. Translating gives CSARGGASSYEQYF.

This sequence joins TRBV10-3 and TRBJ2-3; 15 positions match TRBD2. The J segment lost 3 bases and the V segment lost 4 bases, leaving 20 bases of the junction unmatched. There are 22 residues in the CDR3. Looked up from germline, CDR1 is ENHRY and CDR2 is SYGVKD. The CDR3: CAISAGRGQVGLAGGKTDTQYF. Here the CDR3 DNA reads TGTGCCATCAGTGCCGGCAGGGGGCAGGTGGGACTAGCGGGAGGAAAAACAGATACGCAGTATTTT.

The V gene is TRBV7-2, the J gene TRBJ2-3, with 10 positions matching TRBD2. CDR1 is SGHTA and CDR2 is FQGNSA in the germline V gene. Trimming removed 6 bases from V and 8 bases from J; junction bases left unmatched: 11. This CDR3 is built from 15 residues. The CDR3 sequence is CASSSSGGAEGTQYF. CDR3 nucleotide sequence: TGTGCCAGCAGTTCCAGCGGGGGGGCCGAAGGTACGCAGTATTTT. The whole variable domain, remainder taken from reference TRBV7-2 and TRBJ2-3, is GAGVSQSPSNKVTEKGKDVELRCDPISGHTALYWYRQSLGQGLEFLIYFQGNSAPDKSGLPSDRFSAERTGGSVSTLTIQRTQQEDSAVYLCASSSSGGAEGTQYFGPGTRLTVL.

V and J are TRBV7-8 and TRBJ1-2; D might be TRBD1 (5 bases). The CDR3 has 13 amino acids. Germline lookup yields CDR1 SGHVS and CDR2 FQNEAQ. The V end was cut by 5 bases, the J end by 4 bases, with 11 bases between. This CDR3 reads CASSTGTGYGYTF. The CDR3 DNA reads as TGTGCCAGCAGCACTGGGACGGGCTATGGCTACACCTTC.

This chain uses TRBV27 with TRBJ2-7; TRBD1 agrees at 7 bases. V lost 6 bases to trimming and J lost 3 bases; unmatched junction nucleotides: 8. The CDR3 extends over 14 amino acids. CDR1 MNHEY and CDR2 SMNVEV come from the germline V gene (reference sequence). Here the CDR3 DNA reads TGTGCCAGCAGGGGGACAGCCAGACTCTACGAGCAGTACTTC. It yields the protein CASRGTARLYEQYF.

This clonotype has only a few counts. The gene calls are TRBV4-2 and TRBJ1-6; TRBD1 might be the D (6 bases). The CDR3 sequence is 15 residues long. V was clipped by 3 bases and J by 7 bases, with 13 bases between them. CDR1 is LGHNA and CDR2 is YNFKEQ in the germline V gene. CDR3 in amino acids: CASSQSTQGNSPLHF. CDR3 DNA: TGTGCCAGCAGCCAGTCGACACAGGGAAATTCACCCCTCCACTTT.

V gene TRBV11-3 combines with J gene TRBJ2-1, with 8 bases matching TRBD2. The germline CDR1 and CDR2 sequences are SGHNT and YENEEA. Unmatched junction bases numbered 10, after V lost 5 bases and J lost 4 bases. The CDR3 is 16 amino acids. The CDR3 loop reads CASSRGGTSMYNEQFF. CDR3 DNA sequence: TGTGCCAGCAGCCGGGGGGGGACTAGTATGTACAATGAGCAGTTCTTC.

This clonotype has a count of ten or more. This chain links TRBV15 with TRBJ1-1, with D possibly being TRBD1 (5 bases). Trimming removed 0 bases from V and 3 bases from J, with 11 bases in between. The length of the CDR3 is 15 residues. Germline CDR1 and CDR2: LNHNV and YYDKDF (reference sequence). The CDR3 spells CATSRDSRGDTEAFF. The CDR3 nucleotides read TGTGCCACCAGCAGAGATTCGCGGGGGGACACTGAAGCTTTCTTT. The whole variable domain, remainder taken from reference TRBV15 and TRBJ1-1, is DAMVIQNPRYQVTQFGKPVTLSCSQTLNHNVMYWYQQKSSQAPKLLFHYYDKDFNNEADTPDNFQSRRPNTSFCFLDIRSPGLGDTAMYLCATSRDSRGDTEAFFGQGTRLTVV.

The chain couples TRBV4-2 to TRBJ2-1, with TRBD2 matching 7 bases. CDR1 is LGHNA, CDR2 YNFKEQ, per germline. The CDR3 runs to 18 residues. V was clipped by 4 bases and J by 0 bases; unmatched bases: 12. As DNA, the CDR3 is TGTGCCAGCAGCCTATCCCGACTAGCCCAGAGCTCCTACAATGAGCAGTTCTTC. Protein product: CASSLSRLAQSSYNEQFF.

This clonotype was recorded at least ten times. The chain links TRBV5-1 to TRBJ2-7, with TRBD2 matching 14 bases. In germline, CDR1 is SGHRS, CDR2 YFSETQ. Trimming removed 0 bases from V and 6 bases from J; junction bases left unmatched: 14. This CDR3 region has 19 residues. CDR3 sequence: CASSLEGTSGSSLIPEQYF. For the CDR3, the DNA is TGCGCCAGCAGCTTGGAAGGGACTAGCGGGAGTTCGCTTATTCCCGAGCAGTACTTC.

This clonotype has a single count. J is TRBJ2-3 and V is TRBV6-4, with D perhaps TRBD2 (7 bases). V lost 4 bases and J lost 4, with 12 bases in between. Per germline, CDR1 MRHNA and CDR2 SNTAGT. The CDR3 runs to 14 residues. Here the CDR3 reads CASSGEGGADTQYF. CDR3 bases: TGTGCCAGCAGTGGAGAGGGGGGGGCAGATACGCAGTATTTT.

This clonotype was recorded a few times. This CDR3 reads CASSPRLDEQFF. In DNA, the CDR3 is TGTGCCAGCAGCCCCCGACTTGATGAGCAGTTCTTC. The chain combines TRBV11-2 with TRBJ2-1; D remains ambiguous. The V gene lost 5 bases and the J gene lost 8 bases, with 10 bases spanning the gap. This CDR3 has 12 residues. CDR1 is SGHAT and CDR2 is FQNNGV in the germline V gene.

In its sample, this clonotype was seen many times. V usage is TRBV12-3 or TRBV12-4 and J usage is TRBJ2-1, with 8 bases fitting TRBD2. The CDR3 sequence is 15 residues long. J gave up 5 bases and V 6 bases, and 9 bases lay outside the gene matches. In DNA form, the CDR3 reads TGTGCCAGCAGCCCTAGGGCGGGAGGTAACAATGAGCAGTTCTTC. Translation: CASSPRAGGNNEQFF.

The chain recombines TRBV7-2 with TRBJ2-7; D possibly matches TRBD1 or TRBD2 (6 bases each). Trimming took 0 bases from V and 0 from J, leaving 15 bases between them. The germline V gene has CDR1 SGHTA and CDR2 FQGNSA. The CDR3 is 17 amino acids. The CDR3 DNA reads as TGTGCCAGCAGCTTAGCGGTAGGGGGGTCGGGCTCCTACGAGCAGTACTTC. Its translation: CASSLAVGGSGSYEQYF.

This clonotype appeared many times. V usage is TRBV9 and J usage is TRBJ2-1; 7 positions match TRBD2. V shed 0 bases, J shed 3 bases, and the junction held 3 bases outside the gene matches. The germline CDR1 and CDR2 sequences are SGDLS and YYNGEE. CDR3 length equals 15 residues. CDR3 in amino acids: CASSVVPGGYNEQFF. The DNA of the CDR3 is TGTGCCAGCAGCGTAGTGCCGGGGGGCTACAATGAGCAGTTCTTC.

The rearrangement links TRBV3-1 to TRBJ2-1, with TRBD1 matching 8 bases. There are 16 residues in the CDR3. V lost 2 bases, J lost 2 bases, and 5 bases stayed unmatched. The germline CDR1 and CDR2 sequences are LGHDT and YNNKEL (reference sequence). CDR3 bases: TGTGCCAGCAGCCAAACAGGGGGTAGAACCTACAATGAGCAGTTCTTC. Residues: CASSQTGGRTYNEQFF.

This clonotype was seen ten or more times. This chain uses TRBV5-4 with TRBJ2-7; maybe TRBD2 (5 bases). With 4 bases removed from V and 0 bases from J, the gap between germline ends came to 14 bases. In germline, CDR1 is SGHNT, CDR2 YYREEE (reference sequence). The CDR3 has 15 amino acids. CDR3 protein: CASSRGGDNSYEQYF. The CDR3 DNA is TGTGCCAGCAGCCGCGGAGGTGACAACTCCTACGAGCAGTACTTC.

This clonotype was observed a few times. The rearrangement uses TRBV29-1 and TRBJ1-2; 9 bases match TRBD1. With 1 base clipped from V and 6 bases from J, the junction kept 6 bases outside the gene matches. This CDR3 has 14 amino acids. Per the germline V gene, CDR1 is SQVTM and CDR2 is ANQGSEA. The CDR3 here is CSVEVSGTGHGYTF. CDR3 DNA sequence: TGCAGCGTTGAAGTTTCCGGGACAGGGCATGGCTACACCTTC.

The chain recombines TRBV10-3 with TRBJ2-6; D is unclear. With 6 bases removed from V and 0 bases from J, the gap between germline ends came to 3 bases. The germline V gene encodes CDR1 ENHRY and CDR2 SYGVKD. CDR3 length equals 13 residues. In nucleotides, the CDR3 is TGTGCCATCAGGAGCTCTGGGGCCAACGTCCTGACTTTC. Translated, it gives CAIRSSGANVLTF.

The chain combines TRBV7-8 with TRBJ2-3; D is ambiguous. Trimming took 0 bases from V and 4 from J, leaving 8 bases between them. CDR3 length equals 14 residues. The germline V gene encodes CDR1 SGHVS and CDR2 FQNEAQ. The CDR3 DNA reads TGTGCCAGCAGCTTAGCGCTGTTCCCAGATACGCAGTATTTT. It specifies CASSLALFPDTQYF. Combining the CDR3 with reference TRBV7-8 and TRBJ2-3 gives the whole variable domain GAGVSQSPRYKVAKRGQDVALRCDPISGHVSLFWYQQALGQGPEFLTYFQNEAQLDKSGLPSDRFFAERPEGSVSTLKIQRTQQEDSAVYLCASSLALFPDTQYFGPGTRLTVL.